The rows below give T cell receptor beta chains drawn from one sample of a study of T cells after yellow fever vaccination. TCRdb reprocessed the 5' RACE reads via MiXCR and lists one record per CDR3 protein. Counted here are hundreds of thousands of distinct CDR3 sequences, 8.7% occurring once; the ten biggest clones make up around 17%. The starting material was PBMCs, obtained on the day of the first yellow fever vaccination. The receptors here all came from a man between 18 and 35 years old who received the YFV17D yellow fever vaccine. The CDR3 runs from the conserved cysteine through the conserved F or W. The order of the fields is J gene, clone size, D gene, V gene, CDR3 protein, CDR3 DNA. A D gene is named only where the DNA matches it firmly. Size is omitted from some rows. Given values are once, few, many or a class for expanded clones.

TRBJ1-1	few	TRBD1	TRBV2	CASSDGVGAGGTFF	TGTGCCAGCAGTGACGGGGTAGGGGCAGGGGGAACTTTCTTT
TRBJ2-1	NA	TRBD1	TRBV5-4	CASSLVADRGYEQFF	TGTGCCAGCAGCTTGGTGGCGGACAGGGGGTATGAGCAGTTCTTC
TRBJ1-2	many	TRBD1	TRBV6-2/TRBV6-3	CASRGDSLKTRYTF	TGTGCCAGCAGGGGGGACAGCTTGAAGACTCGCTACACCTTC
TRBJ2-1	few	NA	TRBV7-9	CASSLGPLDEQFF	TGTGCCAGCAGCTTAGGTCCTTTGGATGAGCAGTTCTTC
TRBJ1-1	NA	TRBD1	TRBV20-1	CSARARGGGTEAFF	TGCAGTGCTAGAGCCAGGGGGGGAGGCACTGAAGCTTTCTTT
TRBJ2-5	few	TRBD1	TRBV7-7	CASSLGPGQGAQETQYF	TGTGCCAGCAGCTTAGGCCCGGGACAGGGTGCCCAAGAGACCCAGTACTTC
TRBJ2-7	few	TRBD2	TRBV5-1	CASSPGPGGAYEQYF	TGCGCCAGCAGCCCGGGGCCGGGAGGGGCTTACGAGCAGTACTTC
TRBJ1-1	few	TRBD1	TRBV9	CASSAGTGTARTEAFF	TGTGCCAGCAGCGCGGGTACCGGGACAGCTCGCACTGAAGCTTTCTTT
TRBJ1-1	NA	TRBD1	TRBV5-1	CASSPGQGTSNTEAFF	TGCGCCAGCAGCCCGGGACAGGGCACTTCGAACACTGAAGCTTTCTTT
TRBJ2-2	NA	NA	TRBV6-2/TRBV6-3	CASSYSIFFELFF	TGTGCCAGCAGTTACTCGATCTTCTTTGAGCTGTTTTTT
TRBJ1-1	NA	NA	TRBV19	CASKDRLNTEAFF	TGTGCCAGTAAAGACAGATTGAACACTGAAGCTTTCTTT
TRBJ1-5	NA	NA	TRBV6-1	CASSEYINQPQHF	TGTGCCAGCAGTGAATATATAAATCAGCCCCAGCATTTT
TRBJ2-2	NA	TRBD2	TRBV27	CASSLSPSGRTGELFF	TGTGCCAGCAGTTTATCCCCTAGCGGCAGGACCGGGGAGCTGTTTTTT
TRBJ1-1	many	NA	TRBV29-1	CSVWWGGGTEAFF	TGCAGCGTTTGGTGGGGCGGGGGCACTGAAGCTTTCTTT
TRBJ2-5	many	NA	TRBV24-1	CATSDLRQGDAQETQYF	TGTGCCACCAGTGATTTGCGGCAGGGCGATGCACAAGAGACCCAGTACTTC
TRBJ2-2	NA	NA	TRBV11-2	CASSLETAYTGELFF	TGTGCCAGCAGCTTAGAGACAGCTTACACCGGGGAGCTGTTTTTT
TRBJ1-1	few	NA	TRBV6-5	CASSYRGEGTEAFF	TGTGCCAGCAGTTACAGGGGGGAGGGCACTGAAGCTTTCTTT
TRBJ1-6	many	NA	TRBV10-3	CATQALDSPLHF	TGTGCCACCCAGGCCTTAGATTCACCCCTCCACTTT
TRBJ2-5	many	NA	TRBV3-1	CASSQEARETQYF	TGTGCCAGCAGCCAAGAAGCCAGAGAGACCCAGTACTTC
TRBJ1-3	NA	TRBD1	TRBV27	CASSSRQGLAGNTIYF	TGTGCCAGCAGTTCAAGACAGGGGTTGGCTGGAAACACCATATATTTT
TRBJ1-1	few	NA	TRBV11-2	CASSRVNQGMNTEAFF	TGTGCCAGCAGCCGAGTCAACCAGGGCATGAACACTGAAGCTTTCTTT
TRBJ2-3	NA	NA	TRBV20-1	CSARGPWGDTQYF	TGCAGTGCTAGGGGGCCTTGGGGAGATACGCAGTATTTT
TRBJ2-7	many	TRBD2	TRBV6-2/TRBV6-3	CASRGTSGGYYEQYF	TGTGCCAGCAGGGGAACTAGCGGCGGCTACTACGAGCAGTACTTC
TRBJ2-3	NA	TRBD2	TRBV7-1	CASSCRLRLSGGRGVTQYF	TGTGCCAGCAGCTGCCGGCTCCGCCTCAGCGGGGGTCGCGGCGTAACGCAGTATTTT
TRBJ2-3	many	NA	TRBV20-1	CSARGSWDTQYF	TGCAGTGCTAGAGGGTCGTGGGATACGCAGTATTTT
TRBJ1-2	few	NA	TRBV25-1	CASSGGGRYGYTF	TGTGCCAGCAGTGGAGGGGGGAGGTATGGCTACACCTTC
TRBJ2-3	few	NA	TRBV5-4	CASSLAYLSTDTQYF	TGTGCCAGCAGCTTGGCCTACTTGAGCACAGATACGCAGTATTTT
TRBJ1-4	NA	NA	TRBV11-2	CASSLSGGGEKLFF	TGTGCCAGCAGCTTAAGTGGGGGTGGTGAAAAACTGTTTTTT
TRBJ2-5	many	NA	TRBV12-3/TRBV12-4	CASRDTLGETQYF	TGTGCCAGCAGGGACACCTTGGGGGAGACCCAGTACTTC
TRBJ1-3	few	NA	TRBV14	CASSPRRSSSGNTIYF	TGTGCCAGCAGCCCCCGACGGAGCTCCTCTGGAAACACCATATATTTT
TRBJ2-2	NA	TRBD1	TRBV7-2	CATTPTGGIGELFF	TGTGCCACGACCCCCACAGGGGGCATCGGGGAGCTGTTTTTT
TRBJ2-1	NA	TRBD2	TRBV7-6	CASSRLADNEQFF	TGTGCCAGCAGCCGGCTAGCGGACAATGAGCAGTTCTTC
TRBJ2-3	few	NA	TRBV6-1	CASSEMVGAGDTQYF	TGTGCCAGCAGTGAAATGGTTGGGGCAGGGGATACGCAGTATTTT
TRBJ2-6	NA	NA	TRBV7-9	CASSLPSLDVLTF	TGTGCCAGCAGCTTACCCAGCCTCGACGTCCTGACTTTC
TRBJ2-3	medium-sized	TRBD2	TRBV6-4	CASSETSGGTDTQYF	TGTGCCAGCAGTGAGACTAGCGGGGGCACAGATACGCAGTATTTT
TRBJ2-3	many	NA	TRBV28	CASSQNGVTDTQYF	TGTGCCAGCAGTCAAAACGGGGTCACAGATACGCAGTATTTT